This T cell receptor (beta chain) was sequenced during a study of patients and donors after allogeneic stem cell transplantation. This CDR3 contains 15 residues. V dropped 5 bases and J dropped 4; count of bases not matched to a gene: 3. CDR1 and CDR2 (germline): SGHTA, FQGTGA. From the RT-PCR reads, TCRdb called clonotypes with MiXCR, one entry per CDR3 protein. This table has 28,000 or so distinct CDR3 sequences, 6.8% appearing once. This rearrangement joins TRBV7-3 to TRBJ2-1, with 12 bases fitting TRBD2. The sample was blood, either unsorted or a sorted T cell fraction (not recorded which). This TCR came from a human donor who was either an allogeneic HSCT recipient or a stem cell or donor lymphocyte infusion donor (not recorded which). It is not recorded whose cells these are; they may come from a transplant donor. Written as DNA, the CDR3 is TGTGCCAGCAGCATACTAGCGGGAGGATACAATGAGCAGTTCTTC. Residues: CASSILAGGYNEQFF.